The sequence of this TCR beta chain was determined in a study of post-analysis software for immune sequencing data. Across the study: There were relapsing-remitting, secondary progressive and progressive-relapsing multiple sclerosis among the disease courses included.

Overall study results and limits: With F measure, samples from one preparation batch clustered together strongly. Patients had higher frequencies than controls of about five TRBV segments, including TRBV5-6, TRBV5-1 and TRBV20-1. Diversity measured as normalized Chao1 was significantly lower in multiple sclerosis patients than in controls.

Every TCR beta cDNA library bore unique molecular identifiers. T cells numbering roughly 1 to 10 million yielded cDNA molecules that totaled approximately 500,000. TCRdb used MiXCR to reprocess the PCR reads, holding one entry per CDR3 protein. Of fewer than 900,000 distinct CDR3 sequences in the sample, about 45% were seen once. Trimming cost V 2 bases and J 8 bases, with 10 bases left between them. The CDR3 loop spans 13 amino acids. From germline, CDR1 is SNHLY and CDR2 FYNNEI. As concerns this clonotype: Its antigen is unidentified.

The chain has TRBV2 and TRBJ2-4; tentatively, D is TRBD2 (5 bases). Sequencing was done on a sample of blood. The TCR sequence derives from a girl aged 5-17 years with multiple sclerosis. The CDR3 loop is CASSETAGDIQYF. The DNA for the CDR3 is TGTGCCAGCAGTGAAACGGCGGGTGACATTCAGTACTTC. The variable domain in full, completed from reference TRBV2 and TRBJ2-4, reads EPEVTQTPSHQVTQMGQEVILRCVPISNHLYFYWYRQILGQKVEFLVSFYNNEISEKSEIFDDQFSVERPDGSNFTLKIRSTKLEDSAMYFCASSETAGDIQYFGAGTRLSVL.